Below are 15 T cell receptor beta chains sequenced from a single sample in a study of OX40 agonist ivuxolimab in advanced cancers. Measured with immunoSEQ multiplex PCR; TCRdb has only the in-frame clones, and not every one. The data contain some 78,000 clones, roughly 86% of them singletons. The starting material was CD4+ or CD8+ T cells sorted from blood, obtained in a trial of the OX40 agonist ivuxolimab. The origin of the receptors is an adult with an advanced solid tumor such as melanoma, head and neck, liver or kidney cancer.

The CDR3 loop is CASSIGWTTGSGELFF. In nucleotides, the CDR3 is TGTGCCAGTAGTATAGGCTGGACGACAGGGTCCGGGGAGCTGTTTTTT. The chain couples TRBV19 to TRBJ2-2; TRBD1 agrees at 7 bases. Trimming cost V 1 base and J 6 bases; bases outside gene matches: 8. The CDR3 extends over 16 amino acids. Germline assignment: CDR1 LNHDA and CDR2 SQIVND (reference sequence).

This clone appeared a few times. This chain connects TRBV14 to TRBJ2-7; the D is unclear. V was cut by 4 bases and J by 2 bases, with 12 bases left in between. Germline V gene lookup returns CDR1 SGHDN and CDR2 FVKESK. This CDR3 is 14 amino acids long. The CDR3 here is CASSRPTAPYEQYF. The CDR3 DNA follows: TGTGCCAGCAGCCGCCCGACGGCGCCCTACGAGCAGTACTTC.

J is TRBJ1-3 and V is TRBV18; D gene unclear. The CDR3 loop spans 16 amino acids. CDR1 is KGHSH and CDR2 is LQKENI in the germline V gene. V was shortened by 6 bases and J by 4 bases, with 19 bases between the two germline ends. The CDR3 region is CASSHFDLPDGNTIYF. CDR3 nucleotide sequence: TGTGCCAGCTCTCACTTCGACCTACCGGACGGAAACACCATATATTTT.

With respect to this clone: At one boundary the junction diverges from the germline segment, which might be a read error. In nucleotides, the CDR3 is TGTGCCAGCAGCACCCGGACAGGGCTTTGTGTCTTC. As protein: CASSTRTGLCVF. The chain recombines TRBV7-2 with TRBJ1-2, with 8 bases aligning to TRBD1. CDR3 length: 12 amino acids. Per germline, CDR1 SGHTA and CDR2 FQGNSA.

The V and J genes are TRBV7-2 and TRBJ2-1; tentative D call: TRBD2 (5 bases). The V gene lost 6 bases and the J gene lost 6 bases, with 9 bases spanning the gap. The CDR3 has 12 amino acids. The germline gives CDR1 SGHTA, CDR2 FQGNSA. In DNA, the CDR3 is TGTGCCAGCAGACCAACTAGCAATGAGCAGTTCTTC. As protein: CASRPTSNEQFF.

This sequence joins TRBV7-6 and TRBJ2-7; D gene unclear. The CDR3 spans 14 residues. The germline V gene encodes CDR1 SGHVS and CDR2 FNYEAQ. V shed 5 bases and J shed 2 bases, with 13 bases lying between them. In nucleotides, the CDR3 is TGTGCCAGCAGCCCCCCCGGCCAGCCCTACGAGCAGTACTTC. Residues: CASSPPGQPYEQYF.

The chain employs TRBV4-3 and TRBJ1-1; a possible D gene is TRBD1 (5 bases). The CDR3 is 20 amino acids. CDR1 and CDR2 from the germline V gene are LGHNA and YSLEER. V lost 0 bases to trimming and J lost 0 bases, with 23 bases between them. In DNA, the CDR3 is TGCGCCAGCAGCCAAGATTTCCATCAGGGATTAGGCAACATGAACACTGAAGCTTTCTTT. Encoded protein: CASSQDFHQGLGNMNTEAFF.

The rearrangement links TRBV9 to TRBJ2-3, with 7 nucleotides matching TRBD2. The CDR3 runs to 14 residues. Germline V gene data show CDR1 as SGDLS and CDR2 as YYNGEE. Trimming at V came to 0 bases and at J to 7 bases, leaving 5 bases not matched to a gene. CDR3 residues: CASSVDLAANTQYF. The CDR3, as DNA: TGTGCCAGCAGCGTAGACCTAGCGGCAAATACGCAGTATTTT.

The chain carries TRBV28 and TRBJ1-1, with a tentative D call TRBD1 (5 bases). Germline V gives CDR1 MDHEN, CDR2 SYDVKM. V lost 10 bases, J lost 1 base, and 19 bases lay in between. The CDR3 covers 15 residues. Here the CDR3 DNA reads TGTGCCATTTCGACCGCGGGGCCGACGAACACTGAAGCTTTCTTT. Amino acids: CAISTAGPTNTEAFF.

The gene calls are TRBV6-6 and TRBJ2-5, with 13 bases fitting TRBD2. V lost 6 bases to trimming and J lost 3 bases; unmatched junction nucleotides: 7. Looked up from germline, CDR1 is MNHNY and CDR2 is SVGAGI (reference sequence). CDR3 length: 16 amino acids. This CDR3 is CASRDGLAGAKETQYF. The CDR3 nucleotides read TGTGCCAGCAGGGACGGACTAGCGGGGGCCAAAGAGACCCAGTACTTC.

This clone has more than one count but fewer than ten. The J gene is TRBJ1-4, the V gene TRBV27, with D possibly matching TRBD1 (5 bases). The CDR3 totals 14 residues. V was shortened by 4 bases and J by 3 bases, with 9 bases between the two germline ends. Per germline, CDR1 MNHEY and CDR2 SMNVEV (reference sequence). The CDR3 spells CASSSGLPNEKLFF. In DNA, the CDR3 is TGTGCCAGCAGTTCAGGGTTGCCTAATGAAAAACTGTTTTTT. The whole variable domain, filled in from reference TRBV27 and TRBJ1-4, reads EAQVTQNPRYLITVTGKKLTVTCSQNMNHEYMSWYRQDPGLGLRQIYYSMNVEVTDKGDVPEGYKVSRKEKRNFPLILESPSPNQTSLYFCASSSGLPNEKLFFGSGTQLSVL.

In its sample, this clone was seen once. The CDR3 loop reads CASSLDAGGIYTDTQYF. The CDR3 DNA reads as TGTGCCAGCAGCTTGGATGCGGGGGGGATATACACAGATACGCAGTATTTT. The V call is TRBV5-5, the J call TRBJ2-3; 9 nucleotides align to TRBD2. CDR3 length equals 17 residues. CDR1 SGHKS and CDR2 YYEKEE come from the germline V gene (reference sequence). V lost 0 bases to trimming and J lost 2 bases; unmatched junction nucleotides: 7.

The chain is built from TRBV6-5 and TRBJ2-3, with D tentatively TRBD1 (5 bases). V dropped 2 bases and J dropped 1 base, with 10 bases sitting between them. The CDR3 is made up of 15 amino acids. Germline CDR1 reads MNHEY; CDR2 reads SVGAGI. The CDR3 bases are TGTGCCAGCAGTTACAAGGGGTGGGGCACAGATACGCAGTATTTT. This translates into CASSYKGWGTDTQYF.

This chain links TRBV7-2 with TRBJ2-7; a weak D match, TRBD1 (7 bases). The length of the CDR3 is 12 residues. The germline V gene encodes CDR1 SGHTA and CDR2 FQGNSA. CDR3 residues: CASSLGGDRAEV. CDR3 in DNA: TGTGCCAGCAGCTTAGGCGGGGACAGAGCAGAGGTC.

The chain recombines TRBV29-1 with TRBJ2-2; D not certain. Germline CDR1 reads SQVTM; CDR2 reads ANQGSEA. Trimming took 0 bases from V and 1 from J, leaving 12 bases between them. This CDR3 has 16 amino acids. The CDR3 here is CSVEELVKGNTGELFF. The DNA for the CDR3 is TGCAGCGTTGAAGAGTTGGTGAAGGGGAACACCGGGGAGCTGTTTTTT.